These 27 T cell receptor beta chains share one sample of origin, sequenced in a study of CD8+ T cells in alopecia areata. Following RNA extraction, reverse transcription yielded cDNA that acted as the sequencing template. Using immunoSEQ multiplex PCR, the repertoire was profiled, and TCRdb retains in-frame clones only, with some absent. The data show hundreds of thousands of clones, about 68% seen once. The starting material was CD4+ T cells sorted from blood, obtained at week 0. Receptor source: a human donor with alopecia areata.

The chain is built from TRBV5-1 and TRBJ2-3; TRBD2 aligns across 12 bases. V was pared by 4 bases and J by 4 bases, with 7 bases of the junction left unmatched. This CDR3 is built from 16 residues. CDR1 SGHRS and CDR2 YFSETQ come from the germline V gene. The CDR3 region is CASSPSSGGAADTQYF. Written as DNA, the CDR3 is TGCGCCAGCAGCCCGTCTAGCGGGGGGGCGGCAGATACGCAGTATTTT. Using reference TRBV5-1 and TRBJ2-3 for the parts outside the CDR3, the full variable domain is KAGVTQTPRYLIKTRGQQVTLSCSPISGHRSVSWYQQTPGQGLQFLFEYFSETQRNKGNFPGRFSGRQFSNSRSEMNVSTLELGDSALYLCASSPSSGGAADTQYFGPGTRLTVL.

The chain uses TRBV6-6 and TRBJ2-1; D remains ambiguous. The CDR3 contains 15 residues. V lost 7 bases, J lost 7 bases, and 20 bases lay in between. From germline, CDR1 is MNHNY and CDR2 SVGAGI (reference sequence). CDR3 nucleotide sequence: TGTGCCAGCACCACTACTCCTTTAGTGGGAAATGAGCAGTTCTTC. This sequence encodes CASTTTPLVGNEQFF.

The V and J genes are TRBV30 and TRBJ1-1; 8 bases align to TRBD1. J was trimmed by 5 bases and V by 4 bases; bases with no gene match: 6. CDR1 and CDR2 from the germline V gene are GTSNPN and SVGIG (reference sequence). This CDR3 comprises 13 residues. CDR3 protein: CAWTRDRRTEAFF. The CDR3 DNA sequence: TGTGCCTGGACCCGGGACAGGAGGACTGAAGCTTTCTTT.

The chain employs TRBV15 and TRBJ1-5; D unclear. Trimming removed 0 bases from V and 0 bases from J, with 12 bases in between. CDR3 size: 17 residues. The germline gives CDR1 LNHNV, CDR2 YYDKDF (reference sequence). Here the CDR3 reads CATSRDPAAYSNQPQHF. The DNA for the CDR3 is TGTGCCACCAGCAGAGATCCGGCGGCCTATAGCAATCAGCCCCAGCATTTT.

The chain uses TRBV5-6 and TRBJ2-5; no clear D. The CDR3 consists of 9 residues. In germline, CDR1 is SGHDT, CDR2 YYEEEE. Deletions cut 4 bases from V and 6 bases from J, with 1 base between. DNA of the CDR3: TGTGCCAGCAGCAAGACCCAGTACTTC. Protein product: CASSKTQYF.

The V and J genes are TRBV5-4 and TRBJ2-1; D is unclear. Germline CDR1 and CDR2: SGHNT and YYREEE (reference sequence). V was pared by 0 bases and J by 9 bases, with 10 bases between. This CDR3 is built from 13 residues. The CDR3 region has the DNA TGTGCCAGCAGCTTGGGGGGAAGTCGTGAGCAGTTCTTC. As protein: CASSLGGSREQFF.

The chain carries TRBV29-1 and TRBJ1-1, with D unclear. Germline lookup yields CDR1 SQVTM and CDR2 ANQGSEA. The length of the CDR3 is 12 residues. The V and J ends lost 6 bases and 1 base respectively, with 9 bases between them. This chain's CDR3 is CSVARGNTEAFF. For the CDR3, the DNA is TGCAGCGTGGCCCGGGGGAACACTGAAGCTTTCTTT.

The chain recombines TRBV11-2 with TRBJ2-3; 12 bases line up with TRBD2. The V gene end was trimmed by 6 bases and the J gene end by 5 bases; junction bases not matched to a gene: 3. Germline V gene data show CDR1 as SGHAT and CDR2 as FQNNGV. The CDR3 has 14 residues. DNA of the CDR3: TGTGCCAGCAGGGAGACTAGCGGGGGAGATACGCAGTATTTT. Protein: CASRETSGGDTQYF.

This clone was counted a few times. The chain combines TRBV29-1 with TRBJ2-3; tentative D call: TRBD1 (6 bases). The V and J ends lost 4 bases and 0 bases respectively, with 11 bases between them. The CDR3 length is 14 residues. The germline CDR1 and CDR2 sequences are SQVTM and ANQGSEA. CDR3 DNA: TGCAGCGTTGGGCGGACAGCAAGCACAGATACGCAGTATTTT. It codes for CSVGRTASTDTQYF.

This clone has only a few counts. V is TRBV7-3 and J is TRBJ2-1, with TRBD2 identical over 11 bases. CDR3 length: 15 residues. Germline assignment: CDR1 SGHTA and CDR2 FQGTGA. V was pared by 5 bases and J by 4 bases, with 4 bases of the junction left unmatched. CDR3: CASSVRLAGYNEQFF. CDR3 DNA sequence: TGTGCCAGCAGCGTACGACTAGCGGGGTACAATGAGCAGTTCTTC.

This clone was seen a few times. CDR3 protein: CAWSPRGRGSPLHF. The CDR3 DNA follows: TGTGCCTGGAGCCCCCGTGGGAGAGGGTCACCCCTCCACTTT. The chain joins TRBV30 to TRBJ1-6; no firm D call. This CDR3 has 14 residues. The germline V gene encodes CDR1 GTSNPN and CDR2 SVGIG (reference sequence). The germline V and J ends were trimmed by 3 bases and 10 bases, with 16 bases remaining between them.

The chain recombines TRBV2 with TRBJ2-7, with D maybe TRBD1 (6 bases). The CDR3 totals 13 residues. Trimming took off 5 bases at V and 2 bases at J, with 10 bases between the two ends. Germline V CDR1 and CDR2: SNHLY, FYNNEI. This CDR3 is CASSLDRTYEQYF. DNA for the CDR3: TGTGCCAGCAGTTTGGACAGAACCTACGAGCAGTACTTC.

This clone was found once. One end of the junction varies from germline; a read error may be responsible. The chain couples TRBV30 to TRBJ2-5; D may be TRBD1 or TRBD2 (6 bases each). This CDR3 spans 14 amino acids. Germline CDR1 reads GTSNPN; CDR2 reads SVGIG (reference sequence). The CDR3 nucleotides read TGTGCCTGGTCCACAGGGCTGCGGGAAGAGGCCCAGTACTTC. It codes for CAWSTGLREEAQYF.

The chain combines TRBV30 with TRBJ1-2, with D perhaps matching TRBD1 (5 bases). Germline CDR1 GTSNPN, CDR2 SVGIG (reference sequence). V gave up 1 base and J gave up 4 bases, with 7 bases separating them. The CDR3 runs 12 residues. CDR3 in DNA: TGTGCCTGGAGTGGGGACGTCTATGGCTACACCTTC. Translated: CAWSGDVYGYTF.

CDR3 loop: CASSPNPGGISYEQYF. CDR3 nucleotides: TGTGCCAGCAGCCCAAATCCGGGAGGGATCTCCTACGAGCAGTACTTC. The chain joins TRBV7-6 to TRBJ2-7, with 8 bases identical to TRBD2. Germline trimming cut 5 bases from V and 0 bases from J; bases unmatched to any gene: 9. CDR3 length: 16 amino acids. CDR1 and CDR2 from the germline V gene are SGHVS and FNYEAQ.

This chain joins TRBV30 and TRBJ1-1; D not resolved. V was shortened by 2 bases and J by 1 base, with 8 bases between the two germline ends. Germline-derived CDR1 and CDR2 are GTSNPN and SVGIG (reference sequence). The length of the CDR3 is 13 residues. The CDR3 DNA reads TGTGCCTGGAGTAATTCAGGGAACACTGAAGCTTTCTTT. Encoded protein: CAWSNSGNTEAFF.

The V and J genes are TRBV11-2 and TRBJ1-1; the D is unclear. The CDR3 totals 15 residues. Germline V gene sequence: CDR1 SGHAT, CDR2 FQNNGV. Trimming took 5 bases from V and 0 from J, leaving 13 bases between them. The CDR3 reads CASSPRSAVNTEAFF. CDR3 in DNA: TGTGCCAGCAGCCCCCGATCGGCAGTGAACACTGAAGCTTTCTTT.

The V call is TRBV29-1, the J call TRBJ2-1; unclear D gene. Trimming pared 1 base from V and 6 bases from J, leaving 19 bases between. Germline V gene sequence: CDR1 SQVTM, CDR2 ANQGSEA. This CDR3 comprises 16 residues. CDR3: CSVEVVRTPMGNEQFF. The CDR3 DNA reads TGCAGCGTTGAAGTCGTCCGGACCCCTATGGGCAATGAGCAGTTCTTC.

CDR3 sequence (DNA): TGTGCCTGGAGTGTGACAGGCTCTGGCTACACCTTC. Translation gives CAWSVTGSGYTF. The chain joins TRBV30 to TRBJ1-2, with D perhaps TRBD1 (6 bases). Germline lookup yields CDR1 GTSNPN and CDR2 SVGIG (reference sequence). The length of the CDR3 is 12 residues. V shed 0 bases and J shed 7 bases, with 9 bases lying between them.

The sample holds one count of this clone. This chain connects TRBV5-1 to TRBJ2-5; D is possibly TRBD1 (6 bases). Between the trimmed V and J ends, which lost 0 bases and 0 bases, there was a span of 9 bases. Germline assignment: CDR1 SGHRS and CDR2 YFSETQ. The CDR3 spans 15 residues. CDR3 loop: CASSLGDTYQETQYF. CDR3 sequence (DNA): TGCGCCAGCAGCTTGGGGGACACGTACCAAGAGACCCAGTACTTC.

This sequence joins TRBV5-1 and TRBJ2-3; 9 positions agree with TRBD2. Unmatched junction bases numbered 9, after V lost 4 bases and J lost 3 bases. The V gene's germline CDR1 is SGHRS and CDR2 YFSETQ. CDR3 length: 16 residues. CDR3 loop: CASSLRTSEVTDTQYF. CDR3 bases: TGCGCCAGCAGCCTTCGGACTAGCGAGGTGACAGATACGCAGTATTTT.

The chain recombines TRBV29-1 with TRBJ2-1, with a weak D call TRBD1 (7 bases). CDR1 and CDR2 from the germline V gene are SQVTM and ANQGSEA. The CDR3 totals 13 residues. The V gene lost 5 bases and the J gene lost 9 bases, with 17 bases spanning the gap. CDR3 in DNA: TGCAGCGTTCTGCGGGGTCGACAGGGTGAGCAGTTCTTC. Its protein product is CSVLRGRQGEQFF.

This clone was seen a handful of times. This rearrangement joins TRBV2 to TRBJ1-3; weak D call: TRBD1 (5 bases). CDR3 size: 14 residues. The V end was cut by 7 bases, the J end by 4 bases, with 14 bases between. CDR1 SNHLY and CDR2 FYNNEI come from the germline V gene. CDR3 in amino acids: CASTQTVPGNTIYF. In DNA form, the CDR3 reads TGTGCCAGCACTCAGACAGTCCCAGGAAACACCATATATTTT.

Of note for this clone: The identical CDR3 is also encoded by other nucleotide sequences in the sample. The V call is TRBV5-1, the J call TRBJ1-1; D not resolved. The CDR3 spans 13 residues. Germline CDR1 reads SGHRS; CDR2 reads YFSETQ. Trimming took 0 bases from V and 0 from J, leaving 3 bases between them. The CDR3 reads CASSLGLNTEAFF. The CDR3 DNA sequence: TGCGCCAGCAGCTTGGGTCTGAACACTGAAGCTTTCTTT.

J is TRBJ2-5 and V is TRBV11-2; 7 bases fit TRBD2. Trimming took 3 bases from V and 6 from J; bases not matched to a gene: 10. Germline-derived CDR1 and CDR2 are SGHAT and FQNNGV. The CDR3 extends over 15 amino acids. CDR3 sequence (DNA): TGTGCCAGCAGCTTTCCCCGTCCAGCGGGGAAGACCCAGTACTTC. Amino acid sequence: CASSFPRPAGKTQYF.

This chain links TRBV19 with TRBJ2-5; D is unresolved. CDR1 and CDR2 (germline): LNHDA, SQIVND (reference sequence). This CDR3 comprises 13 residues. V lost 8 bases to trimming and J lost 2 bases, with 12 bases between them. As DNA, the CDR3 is TGTGCCAGTTCCTACTTGATTCAAGAGACCCAGTACTTC. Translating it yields CASSYLIQETQYF.

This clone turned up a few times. The CDR3 DNA follows: TGTGCCAGCAGCTTAAGGGTGGCAGATTCCTACGAGCAGTACTTC. This codes for CASSLRVADSYEQYF. The V gene is TRBV7-9, the J gene TRBJ2-7; D gene unclear. From germline, CDR1 is SEHNR and CDR2 FQNEAQ (reference sequence). The CDR3 consists of 15 residues. With 2 bases removed from V and 1 base from J, the gap between germline ends came to 12 bases.